This TCR beta chain was found in a study of cytomegalovirus exposure and HLA in healthy donors (dated by TCRdb to 2016 to 2017). In terms of the full investigation: According to an earlier analysis of a few hundred of the donors, about 179 million T cells yielded roughly 110 million unique TCR beta sequences and more than 250 Gb of sequence data. Approximately 300 gigabases of sequencing data and 70 million to 95 million unique TCR sequences made up an early release that covered approximately 620 HLA-typed donors. Among the approximately 420 genotyped donors, approximately 81% belonged to the genetic ancestry cluster associated with self-reported Caucasian donors. The study was designed to test whether signatures of past pathogen exposure could be identified by cataloging public T cell receptors. The T cell repertoires of some 670 subjects were profiled by immunosequencing and related to cytomegalovirus serostatus. Along with the approximately 700-subject first cohort, a separate validation cohort of over a hundred different subjects was used. The study combined high-throughput TCR immunosequencing, statistical association of individual TCRs with disease status, and machine learning to predict cytomegalovirus infection status. In a later analysis, previously published TCR beta repertoires from 666 donors were re-analyzed and high-resolution HLA genotyping was added so that TCR occurrence patterns could be studied. The later analysis used no new phenotypic data to find candidate immune exposures, relying instead on TCR beta sequences and their occurrence across donors. To decide whether each TCR beta V gene segment behaved as functional or pseudogenic, an earlier analysis of some 600 of the donors relied on high-throughput TCR beta sequencing. Alongside the repertoire data, information on donor age, sex, ethnicity and CMV serostatus was compiled. A later genetic analysis took genome-wide SNP genotypes for about three fifths of the roughly 670 donors and used that subset as a discovery cohort. All discovery cohort repertoires had been generated on a single sequencing platform. Class I and class II HLA loci were covered by the typing at four-digit resolution. Typing coverage differed by locus: A, B, C, DRB1 and DQB1 were typed in about 620-640 donors, DQA1 in roughly 500, DPA1 in 600 to 610, and DPB1 in 450 to 480. Four to six DR-DQ haplotypes were handled as single units for association and clustering, since linkage in the cohort was strong. Across approximately 400 genotyped donors of the cohort, an average of 235,054 unique TCR beta nucleotide sequences per donor were sequenced, and approximately 17% of those sequences were non-productive. The research as a whole found: At a false discovery rate of 0.05, a later analysis linked 15,000 to 20,000 TCR beta sequences to specific HLA alleles. Compared with equally common non-associated chains, HLA-associated TCR beta chains in a later analysis were more clonally expanded and had lower generation probabilities. Because HLA typing was missing for some donors at each locus, association tests included only the typed subset. The classifier was reported to diagnose cytomegalovirus status with high specificity and sensitivity in both the original and validation cohorts. Immune exposure information for the cohort was limited to CMV serostatus. Some 16 rarely observed V segments, including chromosome 9 orphons, were excluded from the earlier analysis of several hundred of the donors because counts were too low. According to a later analysis, most CMV-associated TCR beta chains appeared to be HLA-restricted, and the HLA associations seemed to be driven largely by CMV exposure. Strong co-occurrence of HLA alleles, especially DR and DQ, made assigning TCR associations to individual alleles difficult. The sequencing pipeline was judged likely to have produced a cluster of highly shared sequence variants as a technical artifact. The cohort was sequenced for TCR beta chains only, and without alpha or paired-chain data the features that could be detected were limited. In vitro tests confirmed that a few of the cytomegalovirus-associated TCR beta chains recognize cytomegalovirus antigens. Correlated functional status among segregating V segments might be attributable to linkage disequilibrium, but an unknown experimental factor could not be ruled out. Roughly uniform sequencing depth across donors was assumed in presence/absence analyses, although this assumption may not hold. In a later analysis, the rate of TCR association differed among HLA loci, with DRB1 alleles having the most associated TCRs and HLA-C alleles having the fewest. Because the 87-base-pair reads could not distinguish some IMGT-functional V segments, including TRBV6-2 and TRBV6-3, those segments were excluded. It was suggested by the authors that the approach could potentially be generalized to other disease states and immunological phenotypes. A further reported finding was that TCR beta sequences accurately predicted the HLA-A and HLA-B alleles for most subjects in the first cohort. Compared with the approximately 670-donor mean, donors in an Asian-associated ancestry cluster had fewer N-insertions in productive TCRs, according to a later genetic analysis. Most TCR sequences were observed very rarely across donors, whereas some public TCRs were present in many individuals. The study gave a list of 150 to 200 TCR beta chains associated with cytomegalovirus. A later genetic analysis associated a missense DCLRE1C variant with V-gene and J-gene trimming of TCR beta chains, and an independent cohort replicated the association. In a later analysis, several top co-occurrence clusters were reported to appear linked to parvovirus B19, influenza, CMV and Epstein-Barr virus. An earlier analysis of 450 to 750 of the donors showed that most TCR beta V segments appeared in productive rearrangements either about 87% or about 30% of the time, which broadly matched IMGT annotations.

Remarks on this clone: No cognate antigen has been identified for it.

The cohort consisted of approximately 690 healthy bone marrow donors. At the time of sampling, every cohort member was nominally healthy, though immune exposures that went unrecorded were likely present. The donor was CMV seronegative and belonged to the group of 350 or so seronegative cohort members. Every donor gave a peripheral blood sample, and the peripheral blood mononuclear cells from that sample were used for TCR beta sequencing. Genomic DNA was extracted from the blood cell samples with the Qiagen DNeasy Blood Extraction Kit. Trimming removed 3 bases from V and 0 bases from J, leaving 11 bases between the germline ends. Taken from the germline V gene (reference sequence), the CDR1 and CDR2 loops are SEHNR and FQNEAQ. From the cysteine through the phenylalanine, the CDR3 covers 15 amino acids. Only the CDR3 part of the read is kept: 45 bases, read in frame from the first base. Library preparation used the immunoSEQ multiplex PCR assay. A mixture of 60 forward primers for TCR Vbeta segments and 13 reverse primers for TCR Jbeta segments was used in the multiplex PCR. The CDR3 region of rearranged TCR beta genes was amplified from genomic DNA by a multiplex PCR assay. On the Illumina HiSeq System, the amplified TCR beta libraries were sequenced as 87-base-pair reads. The published analysis was carried out like this. Across the roughly 600 repertoires, a later analysis counted roughly 77 million unique TCR beta chains, roughly 11 million of which were shared by at least two donors. Raw reads were error-corrected and collapsed into unique sequences with a nearest-neighbor algorithm that merged closely related sequences to remove PCR and sequencing errors. CDR3 sequences were aligned to IMGT reference sequences to assign V, D and J gene segments. For a sequence to be retained, a match of at least six nucleotides was required to both a V gene segment and a J gene segment. A rearrangement counted as productive if the CDR3 had no stop codons and remained in frame with V and J, and every other rearrangement counted as non-productive. CDR3 was defined according to IMGT convention as the region running from the second conserved V-encoded cysteine to the conserved J-encoded phenylalanine. The earlier analysis of 500 to 650 of the donors excluded any sequence lacking an unambiguous match to a single V gene segment. An earlier analysis of just under 600 of the donors called V segments functional above 56.7% productive rearrangements and segregating when the between-donor standard deviation exceeded 5%. A statistical classification framework was built to diagnose cytomegalovirus status from the catalog of TCR beta chain sequences. V and J gene assignment, in a later analysis, came from comparing TCR nucleotide sequences with IMGT/GENE-DB human TR gene sequences. In a later analysis, CDR3 sequences and most-parsimonious VDJ recombination scenarios were assigned using the TCRdist pipeline. A later analysis defined each TCR beta chain by its CDR3 amino acid sequence plus V-gene family, and excluded reads lacking a unique V-gene family. As a way to deal with suspected cross-contamination and a sequencing artifact, a later analysis dropped 450 to 600 nucleotide sequences that were highly shared and had low generation probability. In a later analysis, a clonal expansion index was calculated for each public chain from normalized within-repertoire ranks of inferred template counts. In a later analysis, generation probabilities were computed using a VDJ recombination model fitted to out-of-frame rearrangements, and the results were checked against IGoR. A later analysis scored TCR-TCR, TCR-HLA and TCR-CMV co-occurrence with hypergeometric tests, applying a repertoire-size bias correction to TCR pairs. In a later analysis, false discovery rates were estimated by permuting HLA or CMV assignments 20 times. A later analysis grouped co-occurring TCRs with DBSCAN, adding TCRdist sequence similarity when clustering within HLA-allele-positive subsets. For co-occurrence clustering, repertoires with fewer than 30,000 or more than 120,000 public chains were excluded, along with about five repertoires with anomalous nucleotide sharing. TCRdb took this table from immuneACCESS and kept in-frame rearrangements with V and J called. Such tables lack part of the clones; where checked against another copy, unresolved V genes explain under half of the gap, and the rest is unexplained. That table supplies the V and J calls and clone size; D and trimming were determined from the DNA. This sample's clone table shows roughly 70,000 clones. Roughly 2.8% of the sample is in the top ten clones.

The TCR comes from a man between 35 and 55 years old in good health and CMV-seronegative. What was sequenced was PBMCs. Rearrangement joined TRBV7-9 to TRBJ1-1; TRBD1 could be the D gene, as 5 bases match. CDR3 reads: CASSLQGLLNTEAFF. In nucleotide form, the sequence is TGTGCCAGCAGCTTGCAGGGCCTATTGAACACTGAAGCTTTCTTT.